This T cell receptor beta chain originates from a study of cytomegalovirus exposure and HLA in healthy donors. Researchers ran the PCR with 60 Vbeta and 13 Jbeta primers. TCRdb's table, derived via immunoSEQ multiplex PCR, lists solely in-frame clones and lacks some. The sample includes under 150,000 clones, just under 80% of them seen just once. Germline lookup yields CDR1 SGHTA and CDR2 FQGNSA. The CDR3 is made up of 16 amino acids. V lost 4 bases and J lost 4, with 19 bases in between. Points from the study as a whole: It is likely that the observed cluster of highly shared sequence variants was a sequencing artifact.

As to this clone: Its target is unknown.

Input material: PBMCs. This sequence joins TRBV7-2 and TRBJ1-1; perhaps TRBD1 as D (5 bases). The origin of this receptor is a woman between 40 and 50 years old in good health and CMV-seronegative. CDR3 nucleotide sequence: TGTGCCAGCAGCTCCCGGGCAGGGTCAGTTGTCACTGAAGCTTTCTTT. Translating gives CASSSRAGSVVTEAFF.